A selection of T cell receptor beta chains follows, all from one sample in a study of Ad26.COV2.S vaccination and SARS-CoV-2 variants. Only in-frame clones appear in the TCRdb table, and some are missing; sequencing was by immunoSEQ multiplex PCR. The table shows approximately 340,000 clones, with 70% to 90% occurring only once. The sequenced sample was peripheral blood, obtained in a trial of Ad26.COV2.S vaccine versus placebo. The receptors here all came from a person aged 18-65 years who received the Ad26.COV2.S COVID-19 vaccine or a placebo. The CDR3 runs from the conserved cysteine through the conserved F or W. D genes are given only for firm matches. Some rows mark clone size as missing; the rest say once, few, many or name a class of expanded clone.

TRBJ1-5 | TRBD1 | TRBV30 | 15 | . | CAWSAGTGPNQPQHF | TGTGCCTGGAGCGCCGGGACAGGCCCTAATCAGCCCCAGCATTTT
TRBJ1-1 | . | TRBV7-9 | 11 | . | CASSKNSGAFF | TGTGCCAGCAGCAAGAACAGTGGAGCTTTCTTT
TRBJ2-5 | TRBD1 | TRBV5-4 | 15 | . | CASSGRDRGQETQYF | TGTGCCAGCAGCGGCCGGGACAGAGGGCAAGAGACCCAGTACTTC
TRBJ2-4 | TRBD2 | TRBV7-8 | 19 | . | CASSLETSGGRRAKNIQYF | TGTGCCAGCAGCTTAGAGACTAGCGGGGGAAGGAGGGCCAAAAACATTCAGTACTTC
TRBJ2-4 | . | TRBV18 | 14 | once | CASSPPGSKNIQYF | TGTGCCAGCTCACCACCGGGATCCAAAAACATTCAGTACTTC
TRBJ2-2 | . | TRBV18 | 13 | . | CASSPWATGELFF | TGTGCCAGCTCACCTTGGGCCACCGGGGAGCTGTTTTTT
TRBJ2-7 | . | TRBV7-9 | 13 | once | CASSFRDVYEQYF | TGTGCCAGCAGCTTTAGAGATGTCTACGAGCAGTACTTC
TRBJ1-2 | . | TRBV15 | 17 | . | CATSRFTGDPGSYGYTF | TGTGCCACCAGCAGGTTCACGGGGGACCCTGGGAGCTATGGCTACACCTTC
TRBJ2-1 | . | TRBV6-2/TRBV6-3 | 16 | . | CASSSGTLIGANEQFF | TGTGCCAGCAGTTCAGGGACTCTTATAGGGGCCAATGAGCAGTTCTTC
TRBJ2-5 | . | TRBV7-6 | 14 | . | CASSITAFQETQYF | TGTGCCAGCAGCATAACAGCCTTCCAAGAGACCCAGTACTTC
TRBJ2-3 | TRBD2 | TRBV5-1 | 18 | . | CASSSGTSGGALSDTQYF | TGCGCCAGCAGCTCTGGGACTAGCGGGGGGGCCTTGTCAGATACGCAGTATTTT
TRBJ2-2 | TRBD1 | TRBV6-5 | 15 | . | CASSYGDREAGELFF | TGTGCCAGCAGTTACGGGGACAGGGAGGCCGGGGAGCTGTTTTTT
TRBJ2-7 | . | TRBV5-1 | 13 | . | CASSLGAPYEQYF | TGCGCCAGCAGCTTGGGCGCACCCTACGAGCAGTACTTC
TRBJ1-5 | . | TRBV27 | 14 | . | CASSYRGAGQPQHF | TGTGCCAGCAGTTATCGGGGGGCGGGACAGCCCCAGCATTTT
TRBJ2-3 | . | TRBV12-3/TRBV12-4 | 12 | once | CASSLSMGTQYF | TGTGCCAGCAGTCTTTCCATGGGGACGCAGTATTTT
TRBJ2-3 | . | TRBV4-1 | 15 | . | CASSQDPTSTDTQYF | TGCGCCAGCAGCCAAGATCCAACTAGCACAGATACGCAGTATTTT
TRBJ2-1 | . | TRBV11-3 | 11 | . | CASSSSGEQFF | TGTGCCAGCAGCTCATCCGGTGAGCAGTTCTTC
TRBJ2-5 | TRBD2 | TRBV12-3/TRBV12-4 | 13 | once | CASGGLAGETQYF | TGTGCCAGCGGGGGGTTAGCGGGAGAGACCCAGTACTTC
TRBJ2-1 | TRBD2 | TRBV6-5 | 13 | . | CASKSREVNEQFF | TGTGCCAGCAAGTCGCGGGAGGTTAATGAGCAGTTCTTC
TRBJ2-3 | . | TRBV29-1 | 14 | . | CSVETGEFTDTQYF | TGCAGCGTAGAAACCGGGGAGTTCACAGATACGCAGTATTTT
TRBJ1-4 | TRBD1 | TRBV9 | 16 | many | CASSAGVTGVAEKLFF | TGTGCCAGCAGCGCGGGTGTGACAGGGGTGGCTGAAAAACTGTTTTTT
TRBJ1-1 | . | TRBV13 | 15 | . | CASSLDGSLNTEAFF | TGTGCCAGCAGCTTAGATGGATCACTGAACACTGAAGCTTTCTTT